What follows are 10 T cell receptor beta chains derived from one specimen sequenced in a study of shared T cell receptors in the human thymus. Sequenced by immunoSEQ multiplex PCR; TCRdb stores in-frame clones only, minus some. The repertoire has hundreds of thousands of clones, 75% to 80% of them found once; the top ten carry 0.013%. The same data also went into a second study, on human thymus T cells.

Sequencing input: thymocytes. The origin of the receptors is a boy in the first two years of life with a congenital heart defect.

V and J are TRBV12-5 and TRBJ2-2, with 9 bases identical to TRBD2. Per germline, CDR1 LGHNT and CDR2 FRNRAP. With V trimmed by 2 bases and J by 2 bases, 3 bases remained unmatched. This CDR3 comprises 16 residues. The CDR3 coding sequence is TGTGCTAGTGGTTTGCGTCTAGCGGGAAACACCGGGGAGCTGTTTTTT. This sequence encodes CASGLRLAGNTGELFF.

This clone was seen only a few times. The V call is TRBV29-1, the J call TRBJ2-5, with 8 bases that match TRBD1. Germline-derived CDR1 and CDR2 are SQVTM and ANQGSEA. The V gene end was trimmed by 4 bases and the J gene end by 5 bases; junction bases not matched to a gene: 6. This CDR3 is 13 amino acids long. The CDR3 nucleotides read TGCAGCGTTGGGGAGACAGGGGTGGAGACCCAGTACTTC. Protein sequence: CSVGETGVETQYF.

V usage is TRBV9 and J usage is TRBJ2-1; TRBD2 matches at 7 bases. CDR3 length: 18 residues. Germline values: CDR1 SGDLS, CDR2 YYNGEE. The V and J ends lost 5 bases and 3 bases, in that order; junction bases with no gene match: 17. CDR3 bases: TGTGCCAGCAGGGGGAACGAACGGGAGGCCGGTATCTACAATGAGCAGTTCTTC. As protein: CASRGNEREAGIYNEQFF.

The chain links TRBV18 to TRBJ2-3; the D is unclear. In germline, CDR1 is KGHSH, CDR2 LQKENI. The CDR3 extends over 14 amino acids. Trimming took 1 base from V and 6 from J, leaving 11 bases between them. CDR3: CASSPRWMRDTQYF. CDR3 bases: TGTGCCAGCTCACCACGCTGGATGAGGGATACGCAGTATTTT. The full variable domain, in which reference TRBV18 and TRBJ2-3 provide the parts outside the CDR3, is NAGVMQNPRHLVRRRGQEARLRCSPMKGHSHVYWYRQLPEEGLKFMVYLQKENIIDESGMPKERFSAEFPKEGPSILRIQQVVRGDSAAYFCASSPRWMRDTQYFGPGTRLTVL.

The rearrangement joins TRBV9 to TRBJ2-5; weak D call: TRBD1 (5 bases). Gene TRBJ2-7 matches the end of the DNA better, so the J call may be wrong. The CDR3 is 16 amino acids. Germline assignment: CDR1 SGDLS and CDR2 YYNGEE. CDR3 protein: CASSGQQAALLYEQYF. The CDR3, as DNA: TGTGCCAGCAGCGGACAACAGGCGGCGCTTCTATACGAGCAGTACTTC.

The CDR3 DNA reads as TGTGCCAGTAGTTTACTACCGGGACAGGTAACATCTGGGGCCAACGTCCTGACTTTC. Protein sequence: CASSLLPGQVTSGANVLTF. The J gene is TRBJ2-6, the V gene TRBV19; 8 bases match TRBD1. The CDR3 length is 19 residues. The V and J ends lost 5 bases and 1 base, in that order; junction bases with no gene match: 13. Germline CDR1 LNHDA, CDR2 SQIVND (reference sequence).

This clone appeared a single time. This chain uses TRBV27 with TRBJ2-2; D remains ambiguous. There are 15 residues in the CDR3. CDR1 MNHEY and CDR2 SMNVEV come from the germline V gene (reference sequence). Between the trimmed V and J ends, which lost 6 bases and 1 base, there was a span of 12 bases. The CDR3: CASRAPSRNTGELFF. CDR3 coding DNA: TGTGCCAGCAGGGCGCCTAGTCGGAACACCGGGGAGCTGTTTTTT.

This chain connects TRBV18 to TRBJ1-2; 9 nucleotides agree with TRBD1. Germline V CDR1 and CDR2: KGHSH, LQKENI. This CDR3 comprises 13 residues. V lost 3 bases to trimming and J lost 8 bases; unmatched junction nucleotides: 4. This chain's CDR3 is CASSPSGTGGYTF. Written as DNA, the CDR3 is TGTGCCAGCTCACCGTCCGGGACAGGGGGCTACACCTTC.

This clone was recorded once. The chain uses TRBV4-3 and TRBJ2-3; 12 bases map to TRBD2. Germline V gene lookup returns CDR1 LGHNA and CDR2 YSLEER. The CDR3 length is 21 residues. Trimming removed 1 base from V and 0 bases from J; junction bases left unmatched: 14. The CDR3 DNA reads as TGCGCCAGCAGCCAAGCCTCGACCCTAGCGGGAGGGGGGACTAGCACAGATACGCAGTATTTT. The encoded protein is CASSQASTLAGGGTSTDTQYF.

V gene TRBV27 combines with J gene TRBJ2-2; 8 bases line up with TRBD1. CDR1 and CDR2 (germline): MNHEY, SMNVEV (reference sequence). V dropped 6 bases and J dropped 3; count of bases not matched to a gene: 9. There are 16 residues in the CDR3. The CDR3 here is CASRILDRVDTGELFF. Here the CDR3 DNA reads TGTGCCAGCAGGATACTGGACAGGGTGGACACCGGGGAGCTGTTTTTT.